This passage covers 27 T cell receptor beta chains from one sample sequenced in a study of cytotoxic CD8 clonotypes in ibrutinib-treated CLL. The method was immunoSEQ multiplex PCR; TCRdb's version includes in-frame clones alone and lacks a portion of them. The data contain 200,000 or so clones, more than 70% of them seen just once; the ten biggest clones take up roughly an eighth. This specimen was PBMCs, taken after 12 months of ibrutinib treatment. Source of these receptors: a human donor with chronic lymphocytic leukemia.

This chain connects TRBV28 to TRBJ2-1; D is undetermined. CDR1 is MDHEN, CDR2 SYDVKM, per germline. The CDR3 consists of 12 residues. V lost 5 bases and J lost 8, with 10 bases in between. In DNA, the CDR3 is TGTGCCAGCAGTCTCCGTGTAGATGAGCAGTTCTTC. This gives the protein CASSLRVDEQFF.

The chain carries TRBV7-9 and TRBJ2-6; the match to TRBD2 covers 7 bases. With 5 bases clipped from V and 5 bases from J, the junction kept 6 bases outside the gene matches. CDR1 and CDR2 from the germline V gene are SEHNR and FQNEAQ (reference sequence). The CDR3 is 15 amino acids. The CDR3 reads CASSRGDSRANVLTF. CDR3 in DNA: TGTGCCAGCAGCCGGGGGGATTCCAGGGCCAACGTCCTGACTTTC.

This clone has just a few counts. The chain links TRBV2 to TRBJ2-1, with 8 bases matching TRBD1. Germline V gives CDR1 SNHLY, CDR2 FYNNEI. The CDR3 sequence is 15 residues long. The trim removed 0 bases at V and 6 bases at J, leaving 4 bases unmatched. CDR3 amino acids: CASSEADRAGNEQFF. The DNA of the CDR3 is TGTGCCAGCAGTGAAGCGGACAGGGCGGGCAATGAGCAGTTCTTC.

The gene calls are TRBV7-8 and TRBJ1-3; D not certain. The CDR3 has 16 amino acids. Germline loops: CDR1 SGHVS, CDR2 FQNEAQ. The V end was cut by 0 bases, the J end by 0 bases, with 9 bases between. This chain's CDR3 is CASSLAVWNSGNTIYF. The CDR3 region has the DNA TGTGCCAGCAGCTTAGCTGTGTGGAACTCTGGAAACACCATATATTTT.

The chain joins TRBV28 to TRBJ1-4; D gene unclear. CDR1 and CDR2 (germline): MDHEN, SYDVKM. The V gene lost 5 bases and the J gene lost 4 bases, with 17 bases spanning the gap. The CDR3 sequence is 16 residues long. DNA of the CDR3: TGTGCCAGCAGTCCGCCTCGAGGGCTCGGTAATGAAAAACTGTTTTTT. Translating it yields CASSPPRGLGNEKLFF.

The chain has TRBV29-1 and TRBJ1-2; no definite D call. This CDR3 region has 13 residues. Germline V lookup: CDR1 SQVTM, CDR2 ANQGSEA. Trimming removed 1 base at V and 9 bases at J, with 15 bases between. DNA for the CDR3: TGCAGCGTTGAAGCCGGGTCTAGACGGAGCTACACCTTC. This gives the protein CSVEAGSRRSYTF.

J is TRBJ2-3 and V is TRBV7-2; 12 bases are a match to TRBD2. The CDR3 is made up of 16 amino acids. The germline gives CDR1 SGHTA, CDR2 FQGNSA. V gave up 5 bases and J gave up 4 bases; unmatched junction bases: 7. CDR3 amino acids: CASSQTSGGWADTQYF. The CDR3, as DNA: TGTGCCAGCAGCCAGACTAGCGGGGGTTGGGCAGATACGCAGTATTTT.

This chain joins TRBV4-1 and TRBJ1-2; no reliable D call. This CDR3 has 15 amino acids. Trimming removed 1 base at V and 4 bases at J, with 13 bases between. The germline CDR1 and CDR2 sequences are MGHRA and YSYEKL. The CDR3 sequence is CASSQGGTLGYGYTF. CDR3 bases: TGCGCCAGCAGCCAAGGGGGTACGCTGGGCTATGGCTACACCTTC.

This chain uses TRBV4-1 with TRBJ2-2; 11 nucleotides match TRBD2. The CDR3 runs to 17 residues. V dropped 1 base and J dropped 6; count of bases not matched to a gene: 7. CDR1 and CDR2 (germline): MGHRA, YSYEKL. In DNA, the CDR3 is TGCGCCAGCAGCCAAGGCTATGGGACTAGCGGTCCCGGGGAGCTGTTTTTT. Translated, it gives CASSQGYGTSGPGELFF.

The chain employs TRBV5-8 and TRBJ1-1; TRBD1 matches 8 bases. V shed 4 bases and J 0 bases; nucleotides not matched to a gene: 2. The CDR3 consists of 14 residues. CDR1 is SGHTS, CDR2 YDEGEE, per germline. The chain's CDR3 is CASSPRGLNTEAFF. CDR3 sequence (DNA): TGTGCCAGCAGCCCCAGGGGGCTGAACACTGAAGCTTTCTTT. Full variable domain (rest looked up from reference TRBV5-8 and TRBJ1-1): EAGVTQSPTHLIKTRGQQATLRCSPISGHTSVYWYQQALGLGLQFLLWYDEGEERNRGNFPPRFSGRQFPNYSSELNVNALELEDSALYLCASSPRGLNTEAFFGQGTRLTVV.

The chain joins TRBV2 to TRBJ1-5; 8 bases match TRBD1. This CDR3 contains 17 residues. Looked up from germline, CDR1 is SNHLY and CDR2 is FYNNEI. With 8 bases clipped from V and 0 bases from J, the junction kept 12 bases outside the gene matches. The CDR3 coding sequence is TGTGCCAGCCGTGCGGGACAGGACTCTTATAGCAATCAGCCCCAGCATTTT. This translates into CASRAGQDSYSNQPQHF.

This clone was seen a few times. The rearrangement joins TRBV4-2 to TRBJ2-5; D uncertain. V was shortened by 0 bases and J by 5 bases, with 7 bases between the two germline ends. The CDR3 has 13 amino acids. Germline CDR1 is LGHNA and CDR2 is YNFKEQ. The CDR3 loop reads CASSQETRETQYF. The CDR3 nucleotides read TGTGCCAGCAGCCAAGAGACCCGGGAGACCCAGTACTTC.

The chain employs TRBV10-3 and TRBJ2-5; D is perhaps TRBD1 (6 bases). Germline V gives CDR1 ENHRY, CDR2 SYGVKD. The V end lost 6 bases, the J end lost 2 bases, and 13 bases lay between the germline ends. The CDR3 totals 14 residues. In DNA form, the CDR3 reads TGTGCCATCAGGAAAGACAGGCAGCAAGAGACCCAGTACTTC. Translated, it gives CAIRKDRQQETQYF.

This clone was seen only a few times. V is TRBV7-8 and J is TRBJ1-4; D remains unclear. The CDR3 runs 14 residues. V lost 1 base to trimming and J lost 5 bases, with 8 bases between them. Looked up from germline, CDR1 is SGHVS and CDR2 is FQNEAQ. The CDR3 nucleotides are TGTGCCAGCAGCTTAGGGACCACGAATGAAAAACTGTTTTTT. It yields the protein CASSLGTTNEKLFF. Full variable domain (outside the CDR3, taken from reference TRBV7-8 and TRBJ1-4): GAGVSQSPRYKVAKRGQDVALRCDPISGHVSLFWYQQALGQGPEFLTYFQNEAQLDKSGLPSDRFFAERPEGSVSTLKIQRTQQEDSAVYLCASSLGTTNEKLFFGSGTQLSVL.

The V gene is TRBV5-3, the J gene TRBJ2-2, with TRBD2 matching over 10 bases. TRBV5-3 is an open reading frame whose function is uncertain. V lost 4 bases, J lost 9 bases, and 9 bases stayed unmatched. The CDR3 has 15 residues. The CDR3 nucleotides read TGTGCCAGAAGCGTAACTAGCGGGGTAGGTTGGGAGCTGTTTTTT. Protein: CARSVTSGVGWELFF.

This chain joins TRBV27 and TRBJ2-2; 8 bases align to TRBD2. Per the germline V gene, CDR1 is MNHEY and CDR2 is SMNVEV (reference sequence). CDR3 size: 16 residues. V was pared by 5 bases and J by 6 bases, with 11 bases of the junction left unmatched. For the CDR3, the DNA is TGTGCCAGCAGTACCCGGGAAGCGGGAGTTGCCGGGGAGCTGTTTTTT. Its protein is CASSTREAGVAGELFF.

The chain links TRBV19 to TRBJ1-1; D possibly corresponds to TRBD1 (6 bases). CDR1 and CDR2 (germline): LNHDA, SQIVND (reference sequence). This CDR3 region has 15 residues. The V and J ends lost 6 bases and 3 bases respectively, with 17 bases between them. CDR3 DNA sequence: TGTGCCAGTAGGCCGGGGGCCAGAGGGTACACTGAAGCTTTCTTT. Translating it yields CASRPGARGYTEAFF.

The CDR3, as DNA: TGTGCCAGCAGTTACGGGGGCGGGGTCAGCTCCTACGAGCAGTACTTC. It yields the protein CASSYGGGVSSYEQYF. This chain joins TRBV6-5 and TRBJ2-7; either TRBD1 or TRBD2 may supply D (6 bases each). The germline V and J ends were trimmed by 2 bases and 0 bases, with 14 bases remaining between them. The CDR3 runs to 16 residues. Per germline, CDR1 MNHEY and CDR2 SVGAGI.

This chain joins TRBV4-2 and TRBJ1-1; 8 nucleotides agree with TRBD1. Unmatched junction bases numbered 11, after V lost 3 bases and J lost 5 bases. The CDR3 covers 16 residues. Per germline, CDR1 LGHNA and CDR2 YNFKEQ. CDR3 sequence reads: CASSHPGQGLGTEAFF. Here the CDR3 DNA reads TGTGCCAGCAGCCACCCTGGACAGGGTTTAGGGACTGAAGCTTTCTTT.

The rearrangement links TRBV7-3 to TRBJ2-7, with D possibly being TRBD2 (6 bases). The CDR3 runs to 13 residues. V lost 1 base and J lost 8, with 12 bases in between. Germline CDR1 and CDR2: SGHTA and FQGTGA. The CDR3 spells CASSLNSRGKQYF. The CDR3 bases are TGTGCCAGCAGCTTAAATTCGCGGGGAAAGCAGTACTTC.

This clone was recorded a few times. This chain connects TRBV25-1 to TRBJ2-3; TRBD1 agrees at 9 bases. The length of the CDR3 is 16 residues. V trimming: 5 bases; J trimming: 1 base; junction bases outside the gene matches: 7. Germline V lookup: CDR1 MGHDK, CDR2 SYGVNS. This CDR3 reads CASSPQGAHGTDTQYF. DNA for the CDR3: TGTGCCAGCAGTCCACAGGGGGCGCATGGCACAGATACGCAGTATTTT. The entire variable domain, with the rest obtained from reference TRBV25-1 and TRBJ2-3, is as follows: EADIYQTPRYLVIGTGKKITLECSQTMGHDKMYWYQQDPGMELHLIHYSYGVNSTEKGDLSSESTVSRIRTEHFPLTLESARPSHTSQYLCASSPQGAHGTDTQYFGPGTRLTVL.

The chain is built from TRBV27 and TRBJ2-1, with 13 bases aligning to TRBD2. CDR1 and CDR2 (germline): MNHEY, SMNVEV (reference sequence). This CDR3 has 15 amino acids. V was pared by 8 bases and J by 6 bases, with 7 bases of the junction left unmatched. The CDR3 DNA reads as TGTGCCAGCGGCGGACTAGCGGGAGCGACCAATGAGCAGTTCTTC. This encodes CASGGLAGATNEQFF.

In its sample, this clone was seen once. V gene TRBV6-5 combines with J gene TRBJ2-7, with D uncertain. The V gene's germline CDR1 is MNHEY and CDR2 SVGAGI. The CDR3 consists of 14 residues. V gave up 2 bases and J gave up 1 base, with 9 bases separating them. The CDR3 DNA sequence: TGTGCCAGCAGTTACGCGCTTGGGTCCTACGAGCAGTACTTC. It yields the protein CASSYALGSYEQYF.

The chain joins TRBV9 to TRBJ1-2; 11 bases are shared with TRBD1. Germline V CDR1 and CDR2: SGDLS, YYNGEE. J gave up 8 bases and V 0 bases, and 9 bases lay outside the gene matches. The CDR3 extends over 16 amino acids. CDR3: CASSVAGQGAISGYTF. The CDR3 coding sequence is TGTGCCAGCAGCGTAGCTGGACAGGGGGCGATATCGGGCTACACCTTC.

The rearrangement links TRBV4-1 to TRBJ2-5, with a tentative D call TRBD1 (7 bases). CDR1 is MGHRA and CDR2 is YSYEKL in the germline V gene. The CDR3 loop spans 17 amino acids. V was shortened by 3 bases and J by 1 base, with 18 bases between the two germline ends. The CDR3 region is CASSQYQGGQPQETQYF. The CDR3 coding sequence is TGCGCCAGCAGCCAGTACCAGGGGGGACAGCCCCAAGAGACCCAGTACTTC.

V is TRBV10-3 and J is TRBJ2-7; the match to TRBD2 covers 11 bases. Looked up from germline, CDR1 is ENHRY and CDR2 is SYGVKD. The CDR3 spans 19 residues. The junction had 12 bases not matched to a gene; V was cut back by 2 bases and J by 0 bases. The CDR3 DNA reads TGTGCCATCAGTGAGGCGTTAAGGACTAGCGGGCTAACCTCCTACGAGCAGTACTTC. Amino acid sequence: CAISEALRTSGLTSYEQYF.

This chain uses TRBV5-1 with TRBJ2-3, with D possibly matching TRBD1 (6 bases). The CDR3 spans 15 residues. Germline CDR1 reads SGHRS; CDR2 reads YFSETQ. The V and J ends lost 3 bases and 5 bases respectively, with 16 bases between them. The CDR3 spells CASSSFQGSQDTQYF. In DNA form, the CDR3 reads TGCGCCAGCAGCTCCTTTCAGGGGTCCCAAGATACGCAGTATTTT.